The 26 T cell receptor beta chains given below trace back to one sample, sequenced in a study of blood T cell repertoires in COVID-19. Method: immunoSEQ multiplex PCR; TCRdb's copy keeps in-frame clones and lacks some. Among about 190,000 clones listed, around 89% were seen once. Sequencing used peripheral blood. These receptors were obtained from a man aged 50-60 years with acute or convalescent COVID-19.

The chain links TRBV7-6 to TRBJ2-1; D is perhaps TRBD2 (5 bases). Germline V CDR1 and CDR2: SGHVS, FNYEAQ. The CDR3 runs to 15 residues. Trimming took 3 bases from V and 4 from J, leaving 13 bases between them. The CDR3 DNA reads TGTGCCAGCAGCTTGGAGGTGAGCATTTACAATGAGCAGTTCTTC. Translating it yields CASSLEVSIYNEQFF.

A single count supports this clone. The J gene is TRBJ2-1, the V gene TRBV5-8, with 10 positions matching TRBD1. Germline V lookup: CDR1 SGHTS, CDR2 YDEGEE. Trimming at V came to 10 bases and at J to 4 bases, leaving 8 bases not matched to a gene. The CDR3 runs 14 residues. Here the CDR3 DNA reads TGTGCCGGAGAGGACAGGGGGTCTTACAATGAGCAGTTCTTC. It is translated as CAGEDRGSYNEQFF.

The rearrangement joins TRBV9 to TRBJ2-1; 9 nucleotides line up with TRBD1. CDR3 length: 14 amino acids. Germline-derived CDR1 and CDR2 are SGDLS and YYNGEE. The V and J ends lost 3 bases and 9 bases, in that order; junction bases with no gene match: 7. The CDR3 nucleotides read TGTGCCAGCAGCGAGGGGACAGGGTGGGGTGAGCAGTTCTTC. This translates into CASSEGTGWGEQFF.

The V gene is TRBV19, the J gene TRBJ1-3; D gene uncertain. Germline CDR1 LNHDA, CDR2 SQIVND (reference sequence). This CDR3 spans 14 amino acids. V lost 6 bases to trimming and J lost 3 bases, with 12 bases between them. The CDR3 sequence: CASRAPGNGNTIYF. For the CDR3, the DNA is TGTGCCAGTAGGGCCCCGGGGAATGGAAACACCATATATTTT. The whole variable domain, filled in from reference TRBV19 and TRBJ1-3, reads DGGITQSPKYLFRKEGQNVTLSCEQNLNHDAMYWYRQDPGQGLRLIYYSQIVNDFQKGDIAEGYSVSREKKESFPLTVTSAQKNPTAFYLCASRAPGNGNTIYFGEGSWLTVV.

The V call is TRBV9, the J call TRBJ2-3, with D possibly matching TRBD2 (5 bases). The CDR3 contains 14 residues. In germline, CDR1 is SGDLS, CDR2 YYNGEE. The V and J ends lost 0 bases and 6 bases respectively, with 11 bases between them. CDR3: CASSVAEGPDTQYF. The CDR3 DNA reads TGTGCCAGCAGCGTAGCCGAGGGCCCGGATACGCAGTATTTT.

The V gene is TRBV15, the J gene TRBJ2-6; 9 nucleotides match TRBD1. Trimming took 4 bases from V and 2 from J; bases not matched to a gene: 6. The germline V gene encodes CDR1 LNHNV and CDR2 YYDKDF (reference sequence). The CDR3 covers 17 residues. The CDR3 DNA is TGTGCCACCAGCACGGACAGGGGTGTGACTGGGGCCAACGTCCTGACTTTC. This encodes CATSTDRGVTGANVLTF.

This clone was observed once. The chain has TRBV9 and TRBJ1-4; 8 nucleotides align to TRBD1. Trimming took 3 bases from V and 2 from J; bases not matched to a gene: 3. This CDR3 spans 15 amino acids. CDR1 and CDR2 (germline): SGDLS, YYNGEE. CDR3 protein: CASSARGLTNEKLFF. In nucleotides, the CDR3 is TGTGCCAGCAGCGCCAGGGGGCTGACTAATGAAAAACTGTTTTTT.

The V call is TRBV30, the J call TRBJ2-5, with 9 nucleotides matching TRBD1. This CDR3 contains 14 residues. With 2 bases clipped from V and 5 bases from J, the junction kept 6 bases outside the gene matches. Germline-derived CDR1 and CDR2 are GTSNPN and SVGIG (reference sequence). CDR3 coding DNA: TGTGCCTGGAGTCGGGGACAGGGTTTGGAGACCCAGTACTTC. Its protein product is CAWSRGQGLETQYF.

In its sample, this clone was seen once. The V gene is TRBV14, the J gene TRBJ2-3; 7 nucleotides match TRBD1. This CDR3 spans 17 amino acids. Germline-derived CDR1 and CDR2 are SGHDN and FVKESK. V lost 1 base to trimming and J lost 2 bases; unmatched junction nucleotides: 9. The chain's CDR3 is CASSQVLWDRDTDTQYF. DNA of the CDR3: TGTGCCAGCAGCCAAGTATTATGGGACAGAGACACAGATACGCAGTATTTT.

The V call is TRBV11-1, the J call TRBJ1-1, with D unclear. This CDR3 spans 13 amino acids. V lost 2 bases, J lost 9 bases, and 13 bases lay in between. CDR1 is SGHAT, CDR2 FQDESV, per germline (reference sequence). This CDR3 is CASSLYTPPQAFF. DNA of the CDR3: TGTGCCAGCAGCTTATATACACCCCCACAAGCTTTCTTT.

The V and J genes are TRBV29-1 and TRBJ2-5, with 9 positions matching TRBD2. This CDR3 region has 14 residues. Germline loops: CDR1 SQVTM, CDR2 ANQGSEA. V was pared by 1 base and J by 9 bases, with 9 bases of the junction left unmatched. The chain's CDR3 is CSVEGTLAGVAQYF. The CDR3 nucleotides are TGCAGCGTTGAAGGAACCTTAGCGGGAGTGGCCCAGTACTTC.

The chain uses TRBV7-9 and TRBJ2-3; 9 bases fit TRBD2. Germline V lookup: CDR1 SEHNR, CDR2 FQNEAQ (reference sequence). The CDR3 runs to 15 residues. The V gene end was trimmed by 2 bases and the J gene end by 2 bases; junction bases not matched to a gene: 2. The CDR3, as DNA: TGTGCCAGCAGCTTATTAGCGGGGGCCACAGATACGCAGTATTTT. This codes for CASSLLAGATDTQYF.

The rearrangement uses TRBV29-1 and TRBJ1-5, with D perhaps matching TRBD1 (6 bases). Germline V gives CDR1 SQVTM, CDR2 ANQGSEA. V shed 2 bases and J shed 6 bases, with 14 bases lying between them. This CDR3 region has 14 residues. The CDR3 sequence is CSVEIGGGGQPQHF. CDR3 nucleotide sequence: TGCAGCGTTGAAATAGGGGGTGGTGGTCAGCCCCAGCATTTT.

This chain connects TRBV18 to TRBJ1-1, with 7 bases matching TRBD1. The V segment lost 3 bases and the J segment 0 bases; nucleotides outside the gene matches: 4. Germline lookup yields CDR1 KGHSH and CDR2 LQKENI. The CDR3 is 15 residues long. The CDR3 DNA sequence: TGTGCCAGCTCACCGGGACAGAACATGAACACTGAAGCTTTCTTT. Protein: CASSPGQNMNTEAFF.

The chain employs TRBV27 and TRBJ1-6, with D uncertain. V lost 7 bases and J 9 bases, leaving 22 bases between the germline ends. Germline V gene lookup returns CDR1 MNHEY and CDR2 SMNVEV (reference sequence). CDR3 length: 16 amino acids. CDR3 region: CASKSAVQGIISPLHF. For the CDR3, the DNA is TGTGCCAGCAAGTCGGCGGTCCAAGGAATCATTTCACCCCTCCACTTT.

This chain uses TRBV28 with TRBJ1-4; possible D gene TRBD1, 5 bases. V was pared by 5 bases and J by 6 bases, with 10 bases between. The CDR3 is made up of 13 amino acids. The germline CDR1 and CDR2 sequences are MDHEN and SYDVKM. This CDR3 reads CASSGGGDEKLFF. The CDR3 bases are TGTGCCAGCAGTGGGGGAGGGGATGAAAAACTGTTTTTT.

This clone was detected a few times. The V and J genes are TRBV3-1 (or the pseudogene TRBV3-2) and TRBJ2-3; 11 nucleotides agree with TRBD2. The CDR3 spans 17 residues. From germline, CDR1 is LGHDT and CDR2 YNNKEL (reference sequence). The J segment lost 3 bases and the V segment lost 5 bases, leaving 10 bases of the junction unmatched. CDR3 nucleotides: TGTGCCAGCAGCGGGACTAGCGGAATTGTGAGGACAGATACGCAGTATTTT. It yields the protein CASSGTSGIVRTDTQYF.

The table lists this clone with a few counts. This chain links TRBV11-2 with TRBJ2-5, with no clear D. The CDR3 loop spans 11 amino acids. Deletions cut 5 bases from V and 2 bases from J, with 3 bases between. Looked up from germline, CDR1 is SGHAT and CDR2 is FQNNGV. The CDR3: CASSPQETQYF. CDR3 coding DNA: TGTGCCAGCAGCCCGCAAGAGACCCAGTACTTC. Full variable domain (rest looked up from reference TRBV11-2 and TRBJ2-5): EAGVAQSPRYKIIEKRQSVAFWCNPISGHATLYWYQQILGQGPKLLIQFQNNGVVDDSQLPKDRFSAERLKGVDSTLKIQPAKLEDSAVYLCASSPQETQYFGPGTRLLVL.

CDR3 protein: CASSPSGQNNSPLHF. The CDR3 DNA is TGCGCCAGCAGCCCCAGTGGGCAGAATAATTCACCCCTCCACTTT. The gene calls are TRBV5-1 and TRBJ1-6, with D unresolved. The ends were cut back, 4 bases at V and 5 bases at J, with 13 bases in the middle. The CDR3 length is 15 residues. Germline V CDR1 and CDR2: SGHRS, YFSETQ.

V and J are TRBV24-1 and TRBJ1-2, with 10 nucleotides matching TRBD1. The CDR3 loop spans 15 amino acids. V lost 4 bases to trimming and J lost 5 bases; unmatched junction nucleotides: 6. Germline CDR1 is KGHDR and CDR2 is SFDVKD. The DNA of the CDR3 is TGTGCCACCAGTGACCACCTGGGACAGGGGTATGGCTACACCTTC. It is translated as CATSDHLGQGYGYTF.

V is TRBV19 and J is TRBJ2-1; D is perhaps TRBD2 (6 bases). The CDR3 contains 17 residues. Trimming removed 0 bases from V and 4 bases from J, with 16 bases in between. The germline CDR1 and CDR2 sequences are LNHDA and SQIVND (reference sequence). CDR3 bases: TGTGCCAGTAGTATAGATCATGGGGGGACGACGTACAATGAGCAGTTCTTC. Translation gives CASSIDHGGTTYNEQFF.

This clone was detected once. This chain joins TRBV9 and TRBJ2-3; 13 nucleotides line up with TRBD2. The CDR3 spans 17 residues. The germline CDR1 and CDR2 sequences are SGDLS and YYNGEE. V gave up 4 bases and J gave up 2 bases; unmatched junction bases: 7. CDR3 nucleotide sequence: TGTGCCAGCAGCCCCCGGACTAGCGGGAGACCCACAGATACGCAGTATTTT. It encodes CASSPRTSGRPTDTQYF.

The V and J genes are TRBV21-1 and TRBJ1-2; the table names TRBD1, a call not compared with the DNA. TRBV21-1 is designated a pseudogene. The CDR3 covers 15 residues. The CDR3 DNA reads TGTGCCAGCAGCAAATTAGAGCCAGGTGATCGGGGCTACACCTTC. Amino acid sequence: CASSKLEPGDRGYTF.

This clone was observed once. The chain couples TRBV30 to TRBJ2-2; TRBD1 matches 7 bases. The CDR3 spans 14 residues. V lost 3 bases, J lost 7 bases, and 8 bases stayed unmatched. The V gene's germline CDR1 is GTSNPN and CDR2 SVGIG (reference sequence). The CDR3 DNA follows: TGTGCCTGGAGAGCCAGGGGGTTTGGCGGGGAGCTGTTTTTT. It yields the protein CAWRARGFGGELFF.

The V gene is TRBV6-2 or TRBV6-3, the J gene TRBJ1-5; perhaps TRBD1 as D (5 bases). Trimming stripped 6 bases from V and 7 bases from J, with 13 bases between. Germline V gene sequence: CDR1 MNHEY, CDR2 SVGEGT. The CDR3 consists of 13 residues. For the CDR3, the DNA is TGTGCCAGCAGCAAAGGGGAGGGGCAGCCCCAGCATTTT. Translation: CASSKGEGQPQHF.

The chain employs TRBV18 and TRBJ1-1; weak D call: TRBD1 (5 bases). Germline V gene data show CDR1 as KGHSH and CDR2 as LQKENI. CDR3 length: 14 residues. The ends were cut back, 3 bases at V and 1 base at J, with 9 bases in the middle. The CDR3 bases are TGTGCCAGCTCACCGCTACAGGCGAACACTGAAGCTTTCTTT. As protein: CASSPLQANTEAFF.